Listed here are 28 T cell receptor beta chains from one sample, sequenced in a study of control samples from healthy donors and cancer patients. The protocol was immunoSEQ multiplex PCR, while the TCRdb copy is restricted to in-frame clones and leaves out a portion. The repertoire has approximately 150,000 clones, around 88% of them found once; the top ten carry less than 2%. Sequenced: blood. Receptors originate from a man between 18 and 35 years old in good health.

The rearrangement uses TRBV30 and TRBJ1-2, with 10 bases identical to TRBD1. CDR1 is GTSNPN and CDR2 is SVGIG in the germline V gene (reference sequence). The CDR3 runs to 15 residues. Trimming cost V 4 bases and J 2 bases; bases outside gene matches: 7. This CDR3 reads CAWIGQGVPNYGYTF. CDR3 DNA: TGTGCCTGGATCGGACAGGGGGTGCCGAACTATGGCTACACCTTC.

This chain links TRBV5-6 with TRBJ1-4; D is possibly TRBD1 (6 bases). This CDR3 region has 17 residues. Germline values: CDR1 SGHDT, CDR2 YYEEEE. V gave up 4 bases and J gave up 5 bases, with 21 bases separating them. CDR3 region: CASSNVRGARQNEKLFF. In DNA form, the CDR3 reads TGTGCCAGCAGCAACGTCCGGGGGGCCAGGCAGAATGAAAAACTGTTTTTT.

CDR3 nucleotide sequence: TGTGCCAGTAGAATCCGGACGGAGAGTGGCGCTGAAGCTTTCTTT. Protein product: CASRIRTESGAEAFF. The rearrangement uses TRBV19 and TRBJ1-1; D not certain. Germline V gene sequence: CDR1 LNHDA, CDR2 SQIVND (reference sequence). The CDR3 has 15 residues. Trimming took 6 bases from V and 6 from J, leaving 20 bases between them.

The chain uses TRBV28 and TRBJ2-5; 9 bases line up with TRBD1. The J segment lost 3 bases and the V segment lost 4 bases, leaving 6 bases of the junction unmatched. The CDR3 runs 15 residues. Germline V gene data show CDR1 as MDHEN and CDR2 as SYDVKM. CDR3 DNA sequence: TGTGCCAGCAGTTCAAGCGGGACAGGGAAAGAGACCCAGTACTTC. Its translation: CASSSSGTGKETQYF.

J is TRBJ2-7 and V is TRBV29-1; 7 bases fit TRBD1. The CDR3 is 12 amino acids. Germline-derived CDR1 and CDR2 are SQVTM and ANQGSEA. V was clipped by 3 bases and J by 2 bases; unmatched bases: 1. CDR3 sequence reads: CSVETGTYEQYF. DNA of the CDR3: TGCAGCGTTGAGACAGGGACCTACGAGCAGTACTTC.

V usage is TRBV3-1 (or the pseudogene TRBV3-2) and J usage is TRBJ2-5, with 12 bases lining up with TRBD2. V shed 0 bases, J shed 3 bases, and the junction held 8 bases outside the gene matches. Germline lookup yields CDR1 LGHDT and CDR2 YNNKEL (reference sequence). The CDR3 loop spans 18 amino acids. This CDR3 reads CASSQDIPSGGAKETQYF. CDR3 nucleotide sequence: TGTGCCAGCAGCCAAGATATACCTAGCGGGGGGGCCAAAGAGACCCAGTACTTC.

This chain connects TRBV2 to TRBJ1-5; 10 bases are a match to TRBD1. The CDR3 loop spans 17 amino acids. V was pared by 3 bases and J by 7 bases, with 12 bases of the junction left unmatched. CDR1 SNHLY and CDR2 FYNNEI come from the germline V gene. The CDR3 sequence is CASSEDLTGGSGQPQHF. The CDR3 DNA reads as TGTGCCAGCAGTGAGGACCTGACAGGGGGCTCGGGGCAGCCCCAGCATTTT.

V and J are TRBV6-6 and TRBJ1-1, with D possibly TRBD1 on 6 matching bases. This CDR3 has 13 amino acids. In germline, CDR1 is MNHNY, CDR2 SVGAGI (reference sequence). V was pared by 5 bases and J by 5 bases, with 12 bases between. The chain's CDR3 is CASSNRDATEAFF. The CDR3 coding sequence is TGTGCCAGCAGTAACAGGGATGCGACTGAAGCTTTCTTT.

The CDR3 nucleotides are TGCGCCAGCAGCAGCCCCGCTCCAGCGGGGCGCACAGATACGCAGTATTTT. As protein: CASSSPAPAGRTDTQYF. The chain recombines TRBV5-1 with TRBJ2-3, with TRBD2 identical over 7 bases. V lost 4 bases to trimming and J lost 1 base; unmatched junction nucleotides: 12. The CDR3 contains 17 residues. Germline V lookup: CDR1 SGHRS, CDR2 YFSETQ.

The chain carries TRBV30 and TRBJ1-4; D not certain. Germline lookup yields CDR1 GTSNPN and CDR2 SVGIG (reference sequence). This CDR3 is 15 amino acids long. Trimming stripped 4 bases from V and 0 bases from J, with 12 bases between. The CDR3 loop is CAWMETYATNEKLFF. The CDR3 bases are TGTGCCTGGATGGAGACCTACGCAACTAATGAAAAACTGTTTTTT.

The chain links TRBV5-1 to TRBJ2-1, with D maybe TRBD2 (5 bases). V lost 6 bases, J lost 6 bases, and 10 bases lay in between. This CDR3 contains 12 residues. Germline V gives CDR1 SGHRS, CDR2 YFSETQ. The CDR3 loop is CASIRGSNEQFF. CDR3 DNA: TGCGCCAGCATTCGGGGATCCAATGAGCAGTTCTTC.

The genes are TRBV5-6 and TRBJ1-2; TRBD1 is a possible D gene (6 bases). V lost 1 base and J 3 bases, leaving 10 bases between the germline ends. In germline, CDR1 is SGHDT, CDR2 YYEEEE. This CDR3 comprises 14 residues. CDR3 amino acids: CASSLRQVHYGYTF. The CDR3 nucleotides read TGTGCCAGCAGCTTGAGACAGGTGCACTATGGCTACACCTTC.

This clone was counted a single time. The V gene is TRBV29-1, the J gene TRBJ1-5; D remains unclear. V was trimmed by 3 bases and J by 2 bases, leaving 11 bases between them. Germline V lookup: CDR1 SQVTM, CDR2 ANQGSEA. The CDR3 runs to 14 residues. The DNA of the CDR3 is TGCAGCGTTGAGCCCCGTTGGGGCAATCAGCCCCAGCATTTT. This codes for CSVEPRWGNQPQHF.

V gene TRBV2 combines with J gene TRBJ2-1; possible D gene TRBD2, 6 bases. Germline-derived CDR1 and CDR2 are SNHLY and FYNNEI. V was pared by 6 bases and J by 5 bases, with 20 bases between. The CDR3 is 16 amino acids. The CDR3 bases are TGTGCCAGCAGGAGGTTTGGAGGGGACGGGGACAATGAGCAGTTCTTC. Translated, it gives CASRRFGGDGDNEQFF.

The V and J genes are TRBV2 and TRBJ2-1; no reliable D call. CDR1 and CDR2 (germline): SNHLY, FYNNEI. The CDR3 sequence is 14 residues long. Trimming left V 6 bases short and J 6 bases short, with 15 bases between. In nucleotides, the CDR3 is TGTGCCAGCAGAGGGTCACCCCAGCCCAATGAGCAGTTCTTC. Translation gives CASRGSPQPNEQFF.

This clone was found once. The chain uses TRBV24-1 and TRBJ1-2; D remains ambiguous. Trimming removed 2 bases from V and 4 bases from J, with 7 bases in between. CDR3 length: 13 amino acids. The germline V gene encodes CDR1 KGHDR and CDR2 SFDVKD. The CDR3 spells CATSDSSAYGYTF. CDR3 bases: TGTGCCACCAGTGATTCGTCGGCCTATGGCTACACCTTC.

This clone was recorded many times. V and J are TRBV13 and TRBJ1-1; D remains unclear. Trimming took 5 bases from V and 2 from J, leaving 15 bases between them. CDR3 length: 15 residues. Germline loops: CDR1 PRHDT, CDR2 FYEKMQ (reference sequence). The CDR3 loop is CASSAVQRANTEAFF. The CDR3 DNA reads TGTGCCAGCAGCGCGGTCCAGAGAGCAAACACTGAAGCTTTCTTT.

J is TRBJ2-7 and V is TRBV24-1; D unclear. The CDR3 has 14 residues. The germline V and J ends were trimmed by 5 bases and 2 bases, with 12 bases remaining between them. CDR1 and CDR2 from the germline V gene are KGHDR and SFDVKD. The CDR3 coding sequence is TGTGCCACCAGTGGATCCATATCCCCCTACGAGCAGTACTTC. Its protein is CATSGSISPYEQYF.

CDR3 DNA: TGTGCCAGCAGTTTTGGGACAGGGGATTCACCCCTCCACTTT. It specifies CASSFGTGDSPLHF. The chain joins TRBV27 to TRBJ1-6; 10 bases are a match to TRBD1. Looked up from germline, CDR1 is MNHEY and CDR2 is SMNVEV (reference sequence). V dropped 3 bases and J dropped 8; count of bases not matched to a gene: 1. CDR3 length: 14 amino acids.

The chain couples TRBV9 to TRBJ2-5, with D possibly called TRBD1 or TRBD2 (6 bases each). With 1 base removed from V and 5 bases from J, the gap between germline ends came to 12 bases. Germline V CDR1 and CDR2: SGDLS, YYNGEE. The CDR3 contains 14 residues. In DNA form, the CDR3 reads TGTGCCAGCAGCGTAACCGGGGGCGGGGAGACCCAGTACTTC. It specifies CASSVTGGGETQYF. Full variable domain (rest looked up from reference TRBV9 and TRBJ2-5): DSGVTQTPKHLITATGQRVTLRCSPRSGDLSVYWYQQSLDQGLQFLIQYYNGEERAKGNILERFSAQQFPDLHSELNLSSLELGDSALYFCASSVTGGGETQYFGPGTRLLVL.

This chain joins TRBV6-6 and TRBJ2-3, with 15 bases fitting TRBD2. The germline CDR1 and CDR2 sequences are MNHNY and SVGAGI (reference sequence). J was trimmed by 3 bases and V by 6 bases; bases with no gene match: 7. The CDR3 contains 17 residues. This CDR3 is CASSRGLAGGPTDTQYF. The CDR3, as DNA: TGTGCCAGCAGCCGAGGACTAGCGGGGGGGCCGACAGATACGCAGTATTTT.

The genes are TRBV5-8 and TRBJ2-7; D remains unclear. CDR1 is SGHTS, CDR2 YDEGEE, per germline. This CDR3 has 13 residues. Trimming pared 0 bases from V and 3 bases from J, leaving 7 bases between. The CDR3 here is CASSLDFNYEQYF. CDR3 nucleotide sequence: TGTGCCAGCAGCTTGGATTTCAACTACGAGCAGTACTTC. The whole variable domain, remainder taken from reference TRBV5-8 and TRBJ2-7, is EAGVTQSPTHLIKTRGQQATLRCSPISGHTSVYWYQQALGLGLQFLLWYDEGEERNRGNFPPRFSGRQFPNYSSELNVNALELEDSALYLCASSLDFNYEQYFGPGTRLTVT.

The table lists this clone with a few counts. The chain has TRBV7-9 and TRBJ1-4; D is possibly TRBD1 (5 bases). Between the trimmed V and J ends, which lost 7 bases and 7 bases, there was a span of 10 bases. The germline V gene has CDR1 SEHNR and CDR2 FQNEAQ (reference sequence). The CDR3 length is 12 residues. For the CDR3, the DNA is TGTGCCAGCAAAGGGGCGAGTGAAAAACTGTTTTTT. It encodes CASKGASEKLFF.

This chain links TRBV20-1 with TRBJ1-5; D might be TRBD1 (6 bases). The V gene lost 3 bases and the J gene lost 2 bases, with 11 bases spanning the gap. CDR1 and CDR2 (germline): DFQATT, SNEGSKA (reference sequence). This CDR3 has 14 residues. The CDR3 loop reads CSASSRQGNQPQHF. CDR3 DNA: TGCAGTGCTAGTTCTAGACAGGGCAATCAGCCCCAGCATTTT.

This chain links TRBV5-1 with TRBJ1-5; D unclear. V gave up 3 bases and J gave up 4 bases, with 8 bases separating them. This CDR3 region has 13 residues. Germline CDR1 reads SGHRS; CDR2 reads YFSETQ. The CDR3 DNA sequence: TGCGCCAGCAGCTCAGGACCGAATCAGCCCCAGCATTTT. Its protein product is CASSSGPNQPQHF.

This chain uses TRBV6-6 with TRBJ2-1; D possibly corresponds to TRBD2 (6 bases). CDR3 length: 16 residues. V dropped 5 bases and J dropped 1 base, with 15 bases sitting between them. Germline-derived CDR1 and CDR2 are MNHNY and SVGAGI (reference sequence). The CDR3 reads CASSLRGTVSYNEQFF. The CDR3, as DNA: TGTGCCAGCAGTCTTCGCGGGACGGTTTCCTACAATGAGCAGTTCTTC.

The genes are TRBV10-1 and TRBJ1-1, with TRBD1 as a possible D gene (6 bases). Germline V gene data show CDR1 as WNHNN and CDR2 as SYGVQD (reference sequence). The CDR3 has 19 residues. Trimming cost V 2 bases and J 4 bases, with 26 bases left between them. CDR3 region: CASSEPTKGAKGDFTEAFF. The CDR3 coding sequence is TGCGCCAGCAGTGAGCCGACGAAAGGGGCAAAGGGGGACTTCACTGAAGCTTTCTTT.

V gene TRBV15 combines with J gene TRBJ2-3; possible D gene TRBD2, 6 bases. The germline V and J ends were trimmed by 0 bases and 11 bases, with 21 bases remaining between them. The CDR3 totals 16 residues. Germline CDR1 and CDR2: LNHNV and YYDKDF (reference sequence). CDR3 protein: CATSRDLGLGLGGQYF. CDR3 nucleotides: TGTGCCACCAGCAGAGATCTGGGACTCGGGTTGGGGGGGCAGTATTTT.